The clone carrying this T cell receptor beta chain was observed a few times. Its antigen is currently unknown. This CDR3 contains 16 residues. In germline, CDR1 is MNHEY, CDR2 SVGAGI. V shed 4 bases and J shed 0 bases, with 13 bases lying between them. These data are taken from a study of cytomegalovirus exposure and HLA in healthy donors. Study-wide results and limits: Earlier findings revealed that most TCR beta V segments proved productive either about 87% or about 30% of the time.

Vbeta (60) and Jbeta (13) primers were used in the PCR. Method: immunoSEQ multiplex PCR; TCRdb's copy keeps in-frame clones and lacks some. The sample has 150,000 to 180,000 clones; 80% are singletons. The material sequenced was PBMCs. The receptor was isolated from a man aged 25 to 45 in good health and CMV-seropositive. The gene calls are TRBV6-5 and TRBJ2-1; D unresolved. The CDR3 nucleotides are TGTGCCAGCAGTTTGACGAGCGCCCCCTCCTACAATGAGCAGTTCTTC. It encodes CASSLTSAPSYNEQFF.